This T cell receptor beta chain comes out of a study of T cell changes during pregnancy in multiple sclerosis. Measured with immunoSEQ multiplex PCR; TCRdb has only the in-frame clones, and not every one. The profile shows about 50,000 clones, around nine tenths of them singletons. Germline V gene sequence: CDR1 KGHSH, CDR2 LQKENI. The CDR3 extends over 15 amino acids. Trimming removed 10 bases from V and 4 bases from J, with 20 bases in between. The sequenced sample was CD4+ T cells from peripheral blood mononuclear cells, obtained after pregnancy. The source is a female donor in good health, enrolled as a control in a pregnancy study. The V call is TRBV18, the J call TRBJ2-1, with D unresolved. As DNA, the CDR3 is TGTGCCACCTCTTTTAGAGAGCGCGGTTACAATGAGCAGTTCTTC. It specifies CATSFRERGYNEQFF.